This TCR beta chain appears in the sequencing data of a study of blood T cell repertoires in COVID-19. Study-level information: Nucleic acid was either cDNA or gDNA, and it came from T cells, B-cell-depleted T cells, or PBMCs.

The cohort comprised adults aged about 18 to 90 years residing in 24 US areas. Participant reports of clinical history set cohort assignment. Original methodology: Amplifying reference gene primers gave estimates of nucleated cell counts. The data were produced by immunoSEQ multiplex PCR, yet TCRdb's version contains in-frame clones alone and is incomplete. Clone size and V and J calls were adopted from that table, with D and trimming inferred from the DNA. The top ten hold roughly 2.8% of the sample, which has some 270,000 clones, 91% seen once. This CDR3 comprises 12 residues. Germline V CDR1 and CDR2: MDHEN, SYDVKM. Trimming left V 5 bases short and J 9 bases short, with 11 bases between.

The receptor was isolated from a man aged 35 to 55 who had been exposed to COVID-19. Sequencing was done on a sample of PBMCs or T cells enriched from blood (not recorded which). The chain is built from TRBV28 and TRBJ1-5; D unresolved. The CDR3 DNA sequence: TGTGCCAGCAGTCCCCCGCGCTGGCCCCAGCATTTT. It encodes CASSPPRWPQHF.